The 6 T cell receptor beta chains below all came from one sample that was sequenced in a study of primary melanoma T cells and metastatic recurrence (dated by TCRdb to the early 2020s). Library generation was performed with the immunoSEQ multiplex PCR assay. TCRdb mirrors the immuneACCESS table, restricted to in-frame sequences. Some clones are absent from its copies; in checked studies, under half trace to an unresolved V gene, and the reason for the others is unknown. This sample comprises a few thousand clones, around 80% of them detected only once. Approximately 21% of the sample comes from the top ten. Sequenced input: melanoma tumor tissue. The origin of the receptors is a human donor with melanoma.

The rearrangement joins TRBV6-8 to TRBJ2-1, with 9 nucleotides matching TRBD2. The CDR3 totals 16 residues. Germline V lookup: CDR1 MNHGY, CDR2 SAAAGT. After removal of 4 bases from V and 1 base from J, the junction contained 5 bases not matched to a gene. In DNA form, the CDR3 reads TGTGCCAGCAGTTTAGCGGGAGTTTGGTCCTACAATGAGCAGTTCTTC. Amino acid sequence: CASSLAGVWSYNEQFF.

This clone was detected a few times. The rearrangement links TRBV18 to TRBJ2-5; D ambiguous. The CDR3 loop spans 13 amino acids. Germline loops: CDR1 KGHSH, CDR2 LQKENI. V was clipped by 3 bases and J by 2 bases, with 7 bases between them. CDR3: CASSPLGQETQYF. Written as DNA, the CDR3 is TGTGCCAGCTCACCTCTGGGACAAGAGACCCAGTACTTC.

In DNA form, the CDR3 reads TGTGCCAGCAGCCCGGGTAGCGTGAACACTGAAGCTTTCTTT. The encoded protein is CASSPGSVNTEAFF. The chain links TRBV11-3 to TRBJ1-1; D is uncertain. The CDR3 runs 14 residues. CDR1 and CDR2 (germline): SGHNT, YENEEA. Trimming stripped 5 bases from V and 0 bases from J, with 10 bases between.

This rearrangement joins TRBV12-2 to TRBJ2-2; TRBD2 is taken as the D call from the table, unchecked against the DNA. TRBV12-2 has pseudogene status. This CDR3 has 14 amino acids. CDR3: CASSAGLRIGELFF. The CDR3 DNA follows: TGTGCCAGTTCCGCGGGGTTAAGGATCGGGGAGCTGTTTTTT.

The V call is TRBV7-6, the J call TRBJ1-2; TRBD1 might be the D (5 bases). The V end lost 3 bases, the J end lost 2 bases, and 10 bases lay between the germline ends. CDR3 length: 14 amino acids. Germline V gives CDR1 SGHVS, CDR2 FNYEAQ. CDR3 bases: TGTGCCAGCAGCTTTGCCAGGGCAAACTATGGCTACACCTTC. Its protein product is CASSFARANYGYTF.

The chain links TRBV5-1 to TRBJ2-2; 9 bases fit TRBD2. There are 17 residues in the CDR3. CDR1 and CDR2 (germline): SGHRS, YFSETQ. Losses at the gene ends were 0 bases for V and 4 bases for J; bases not matched to a gene: 7. CDR3 in DNA: TGCGCCAGCAGCTTGGGAGGCGGGAGGGCCCGCACCGGGGAGCTGTTTTTT. This encodes CASSLGGGRARTGELFF.